This TCR beta chain emerged from a study of regulatory dendritic cells for organ transplantation (dated by TCRdb to the late 2010s). Notes on the research overall: Monocytes were cultured with vitamin D3 on days 0 and 4 and with IL-10 on day 4 to generate regulatory dendritic cells. To evaluate the response of the DCs to a potent maturation-inducing agent, LPS was added to DC cultures on day 6. The TCRbeta repertoires of sorted naive and memory CD4+ and CD8+ T cells were sequenced before and after allostimulation with regulatory or mature dendritic cells.

The CDR3 spans 14 residues, from the cysteine through the phenylalanine. The retained sequence is limited to the CDR3, 42 bases, with the frame set at the first base. Relative to germline, V is missing 4 bases and J is missing 10 bases, with 12 bases of the junction outside any gene match. CDR1 MNHNY and CDR2 SVGAGI are derived from the germline V gene (reference sequence). Sorted T cell subsets were CFSE-labeled and co-cultured for 5 days with allogeneic regulatory or mature dendritic cells at a 1:10 DC:T ratio. FACS was used to sort CD4+ or CD8+ cells into naive T cells, defined as CD45RA+, and memory T cells, defined as CD45RO+. T cells for TCR sequencing came from two healthy control subjects. Genomic DNA was extracted with the Qiagen DNeasy Blood & Tissue Kit. Regarding this clone: Which antigen it targets is not known. No qualities accompany the bases; no much larger clone lies one base away.

A multiplexed two-step PCR with Vbeta-specific forward primers and Jbeta-specific reverse primers was used to amplify the TCRbeta CDR3 regions. The TCRbeta libraries were sequenced on an Illumina instrument via the immunoSEQ service. From the authors' description of their analysis: IMGT annotation was used to assign V, D and J genes, and synthetic CDR3 analogues were used to correct the counts for multiplex PCR bias. Repertoire clonality was computed in the immunoSEQ Analyzer as one minus normalized Shannon entropy. Fisher's exact test with Benjamini-Hochberg false discovery rate control was used to define clonal expansion, with two-tailed P<0.01. The table was pulled from immuneACCESS by TCRdb, which kept in-frame rearrangements only. Such tables lose some clones; where checked, under half of the loss comes from unresolved V genes, and the rest has no known cause. The V and J calls and clone size were taken over from that table, and D and trimming were inferred from the DNA. The sample table contains around 11,000 clones; only one count was recorded for 75% to 90% of them. The ten largest clones take up roughly 2.5% of the sample.

Results and caveats for the whole study, not just this receptor: In both subjects, allostimulation led to expansion of memory CD8+ clones, although regulatory dendritic cells appeared to cause more limited expansion than mature dendritic cells did. Naive CD4+ and CD8+ T cells showed highly diverse repertoires, whereas memory cells were less diverse and memory CD8+ cells were the most oligoclonal. Only a couple of subjects were sequenced, and the authors noted considerable between-individual heterogeneity in the alloreactive memory CD8+ T cell pool. Of the resting subsets, memory CD8+ T cells had the largest number of alloreactive TCR clonotypes.

The specimen was memory CD4+ T cells from blood cultured with dendritic cells. In the paper's terms, the cell subset or site label means: CD45RO+ memory T cells. This receptor was obtained from a human donor in good health. This chain joins TRBV6-6 to TRBJ1-1, and TRBD1 aligns with 7 junction nucleotides. The CDR3 protein is CASSWQTGEEGAFF. The sequenced DNA: TGTGCCAGCAGTTGGCAAACAGGGGAAGAGGGAGCTTTCTTT.